This T cell receptor (beta chain) was sequenced during a study of T cells in localized non-small cell lung cancer. Deletions cut 4 bases from V and 2 bases from J, with 16 bases between. The CDR3 spans 15 residues. Germline CDR1 is SGDLS and CDR2 is YYNGEE. This clone is medium-sized within its sample. Its antigen remains unidentified. Clones were sequenced by immunoSEQ multiplex PCR, and TCRdb holds only the in-frame ones, with some missing. This sample has approximately 1,500 clones, with about 35% found just once. Study-wide findings and caveats: Maximal T cell clonality occurred in uninvolved adjacent lung, with tumor ranking below it. The appearance of a median approximately 55 of the top 100 tumor clones was seen in adjacent lung.

This TCR derives from a woman aged 35-75 years with stage II lung adenocarcinoma. The chain joins TRBV9 to TRBJ2-7, with a weak D call TRBD1 (5 bases). The sample was normal lung tissue next to the tumor, taken before any cancer treatment. In nucleotides, the CDR3 is TGTGCCAGCAGCCACCAGACAGACGCGACCTACGAGCAGTACTTC. Protein sequence: CASSHQTDATYEQYF. Filled out from reference TRBV9 and TRBJ2-7, the complete variable domain reads DSGVTQTPKHLITATGQRVTLRCSPRSGDLSVYWYQQSLDQGLQFLIQYYNGEERAKGNILERFSAQQFPDLHSELNLSSLELGDSALYFCASSHQTDATYEQYFGPGTRLTVT.